These 31 T cell receptor beta chains share one sample of origin, sequenced in a study of T cells in Graves' hyperthyroidism and ophthalmopathy. TCR beta CDR3 regions were amplified from RNA transcripts. The HTBI primer set was used in a first-round RT-PCR of the TCR CDR3. TCRdb itself ran the multiplex PCR reads through MiXCR, one entry per CDR3 protein. The sample records 400,000 or so distinct CDR3 sequences, roughly 15% being singletons. Sequenced: blood. The receptors shown here come from a woman under 40 with Graves' ophthalmopathy.

This clonotype was counted a few times. A read error may explain this, as a much larger clone is one base away. The V gene is TRBV30, the J gene TRBJ2-2; 8 bases agree with TRBD1. The germline gives CDR1 GTSNPN, CDR2 SVGIG (reference sequence). The CDR3 has 17 residues. CDR3 amino acids: CAWSVPGQGGYTGELLF. The CDR3 region has the DNA TGTGCCTGGAGTGTACCTGGACAGGGTGGTTACACCGGGGAGCTGCTTTTT.

CDR3 region: CSVEQGFSYGYTF. In nucleotides, the CDR3 is TGCAGTGTCGAACAGGGGTTCTCCTATGGCTACACCTTC. The rearrangement links TRBV20-1 to TRBJ1-2; the match to TRBD1 covers 7 bases. Per the germline V gene, CDR1 is DFQATT and CDR2 is SNEGSKA (reference sequence). Trimming at V came to 7 bases and at J to 4 bases, leaving 9 bases not matched to a gene. The CDR3 is made up of 13 amino acids.

The chain has TRBV12-5 and TRBJ2-1, with unresolved D. The germline V gene has CDR1 LGHNT and CDR2 FRNRAP. V lost 2 bases, J lost 0 bases, and 11 bases lay in between. The CDR3 totals 16 residues. CDR3 bases: TGTGCTAGTGGTTTGCTTGTAAGCAGCTCCTACAATGAGCAGTTCTTC. It yields the protein CASGLLVSSSYNEQFF.

On this clonotype itself: This sequence may be a read error, since a much larger clone differs from it by one base. This chain links TRBV6-1 with TRBJ2-2, with D unresolved. Germline assignment: CDR1 MNHNS and CDR2 SASEGT. This CDR3 has 14 amino acids. Trimming removed 6 bases at V and 6 bases at J, with 14 bases between. The CDR3 loop reads CASRPNFGPGELFF. DNA for the CDR3: TGTGCCAGCAGACCGAATTTCGGTCCCGGGGAGCTGTTTTTT.

This clonotype was seen ten or more times. V gene TRBV20-1 combines with J gene TRBJ1-5, with D unclear. Trimming shortened V by 1 base and J by 4 bases, and 20 bases separated the two germline ends. The length of the CDR3 is 17 residues. The germline V gene encodes CDR1 DFQATT and CDR2 SNEGSKA (reference sequence). The CDR3 nucleotides read TGCAGTGCTAGAGGGGCAGGCCAGATTCACTATAATCAGCCCCAGCATTTT. Its translation is CSARGAGQIHYNQPQHF.

This clonotype occurred many times. CDR3 in amino acids: CASSPRVAGGQSDTQYF. DNA of the CDR3: TGTGCCAGCAGCCCCCGGGTAGCGGGGGGGCAATCAGATACGCAGTATTTT. This chain connects TRBV3-1 to TRBJ2-3, with 11 bases lining up with TRBD2. CDR3 length: 17 residues. V lost 4 bases, J lost 4 bases, and 10 bases stayed unmatched. CDR1 and CDR2 (germline): LGHDT, YNNKEL (reference sequence).

As DNA, the CDR3 is TGCGCCAGCAGCCTAAACTGGGGACTAGGAGACGAGCAGTACTTC. This gives the protein CASSLNWGLGDEQYF. This sequence joins TRBV5-1 and TRBJ2-7, with 8 bases that match TRBD2. Germline CDR1 is SGHRS and CDR2 is YFSETQ. The CDR3 length is 15 residues. With 4 bases clipped from V and 5 bases from J, the junction kept 11 bases outside the gene matches. The entire variable domain, with the rest obtained from reference TRBV5-1 and TRBJ2-7, is as follows: KAGVTQTPRYLIKTRGQQVTLSCSPISGHRSVSWYQQTPGQGLQFLFEYFSETQRNKGNFPGRFSGRQFSNSRSEMNVSTLELGDSALYLCASSLNWGLGDEQYFGPGTRLTVT.

The chain recombines TRBV7-2 with TRBJ2-2; D remains unclear. V gave up 5 bases and J gave up 0 bases, with 13 bases separating them. Germline values: CDR1 SGHTA, CDR2 FQGNSA. There are 16 residues in the CDR3. The CDR3: CASSRDTVANTGELFF. The CDR3 region has the DNA TGTGCCAGCAGCCGAGATACAGTCGCGAACACCGGGGAGCTGTTTTTT.

At least ten counts were recorded for this clonotype. The J gene is TRBJ2-5, the V gene TRBV11-2, with no clear D. The germline V and J ends were trimmed by 1 base and 5 bases, with 14 bases remaining between them. Germline V gene sequence: CDR1 SGHAT, CDR2 FQNNGV. This CDR3 contains 15 residues. CDR3 nucleotides: TGTGCCAGCAGCTTAGTGGATGCCATGGCGGAGACCCAGTACTTC. It encodes CASSLVDAMAETQYF.

The chain carries TRBV10-2 and TRBJ2-2; D not certain. The V and J ends lost 7 bases and 1 base respectively, with 13 bases between them. CDR1 and CDR2 from the germline V gene are WSHSY and SAAADI. There are 15 residues in the CDR3. The DNA for the CDR3 is TGCGCCAGCAAGGTCGGGTTGTTGAACACCGGGGAGCTGTTTTTT. It encodes CASKVGLLNTGELFF.

This clonotype appeared many times. The chain carries TRBV2 and TRBJ2-1; 13 bases are shared with TRBD2. Germline-derived CDR1 and CDR2 are SNHLY and FYNNEI. The V gene end was trimmed by 2 bases and the J gene end by 5 bases; junction bases not matched to a gene: 3. CDR3 length: 16 amino acids. CDR3: CASSEPGTSGDNEQFF. DNA of the CDR3: TGTGCCAGCAGTGAACCCGGGACTAGCGGGGACAATGAGCAGTTCTTC.

This clonotype occurred many times. The chain is built from TRBV28 and TRBJ1-5, with 7 bases aligning to TRBD1. Per the germline V gene, CDR1 is MDHEN and CDR2 is SYDVKM. After removal of 4 bases from V and 1 base from J, the junction contained 4 bases not matched to a gene. The CDR3 is made up of 15 amino acids. CDR3 nucleotide sequence: TGTGCCAGCAGTTACAGACAGGGAAGCAATCAGCCCCAGCATTTT. It specifies CASSYRQGSNQPQHF. The full variable domain, with the rest looked up from reference TRBV28 and TRBJ1-5, is DVKVTQSSRYLVKRTGEKVFLECVQDMDHENMFWYRQDPGLGLRLIYFSYDVKMKEKGDIPEGYSVSREKKERFSLILESASTNQTSMYLCASSYRQGSNQPQHFGDGTRLSIL.

Details on this clonotype: The junction departs from germline at one end; a sequencing error may be responsible. This chain uses TRBV7-3 with TRBJ1-1, with D possibly TRBD1 on 5 matching bases. This CDR3 region has 14 residues. Germline V gene sequence: CDR1 SGHTA, CDR2 FQGTGA. CDR3 in amino acids: CAISLTGTPTEAFF. The CDR3 DNA reads TGTGCCATCAGCTTAACGGGGACCCCGACTGAAGCTTTCTTT.

The V call is TRBV28, the J call TRBJ1-2; 11 positions match TRBD1. The germline CDR1 and CDR2 sequences are MDHEN and SYDVKM. Trimming took 7 bases from V and 6 from J; bases not matched to a gene: 10. CDR3 length: 15 residues. The DNA of the CDR3 is TGTGCCAGCAATCAAAGACCGGGACAGGGGGATGGCTACACCTTC. Protein product: CASNQRPGQGDGYTF.

This clonotype came up many times. The chain is built from TRBV7-2 and TRBJ1-1; D unresolved. CDR3 length: 15 amino acids. The V end was cut by 2 bases, the J end by 1 base, with 11 bases between. Germline V gene data show CDR1 as SGHTA and CDR2 as FQGNSA. CDR3 in DNA: TGTGCCAGCAGCTTATATAATACAGCGAACACTGAAGCTTTCTTT. Translating gives CASSLYNTANTEAFF.

This clonotype was picked up many times. The V gene is TRBV6-1, the J gene TRBJ2-3; D remains ambiguous. The CDR3 is 15 residues long. CDR1 is MNHNS and CDR2 is SASEGT in the germline V gene. The germline V and J ends were trimmed by 6 bases and 2 bases, with 15 bases remaining between them. The CDR3 here is CASSNEWIDTDTQYF. The CDR3 bases are TGTGCCAGCAGCAACGAATGGATCGACACAGATACGCAGTATTTT.

This clonotype was seen repeatedly, ten times or more. V gene TRBV11-3 combines with J gene TRBJ2-2; TRBD1 agrees at 8 bases. The CDR3 runs to 16 residues. Germline V gene data show CDR1 as SGHNT and CDR2 as YENEEA. V shed 1 base, J shed 3 bases, and the junction held 4 bases outside the gene matches. CDR3 residues: CASSLGTGFYTGELFF. CDR3 nucleotide sequence: TGTGCCAGCAGCTTAGGGACAGGGTTTTACACCGGGGAGCTGTTTTTT.

This clonotype was counted between two and nine times. J is TRBJ1-6 and V is TRBV5-1; D is undetermined. V lost 0 bases and J 7 bases, leaving 14 bases between the germline ends. Germline V gives CDR1 SGHRS, CDR2 YFSETQ. The CDR3 loop spans 16 amino acids. CDR3 residues: CASSLDIPGANSPLHF. CDR3 DNA: TGCGCCAGCAGCTTGGACATACCGGGAGCAAATTCACCCCTCCACTTT.

The sample holds many counts of this clonotype. The rearrangement uses TRBV18 and TRBJ1-2; no clear D gene. CDR1 KGHSH and CDR2 LQKENI come from the germline V gene. CDR3 length: 11 amino acids. The V end was cut by 4 bases, the J end by 7 bases, with 7 bases between. The CDR3: CASSRAIGYTF. CDR3 coding DNA: TGTGCCAGCTCACGGGCGATTGGCTACACCTTC.

Concerning this clonotype itself: Since a much larger clone is just one base distant, this may be a read error. The chain recombines TRBV3-1 with TRBJ2-1; D is tentatively TRBD1 or TRBD2 (6 bases each). Looked up from germline, CDR1 is LGHDT and CDR2 is YNNKEL (reference sequence). The CDR3 is made up of 13 amino acids. The V gene lost 11 bases and the J gene lost 8 bases, with 19 bases spanning the gap. CDR3 residues: CASAPKGGDEQFF. The DNA for the CDR3 is TGTGCCTCTGCACCCAAGGGGGGTGATGAGCAGTTCTTC.

The rearrangement joins TRBV27 to TRBJ1-5, with 8 bases lining up with TRBD1. The V segment lost 5 bases and the J segment 10 bases; nucleotides outside the gene matches: 7. The germline V gene encodes CDR1 MNHEY and CDR2 SMNVEV (reference sequence). The CDR3 runs 13 residues. The DNA of the CDR3 is TGTGCCAGCAGTCCAGGACAGGGATTTCCCCAGCATTTT. Amino acid sequence: CASSPGQGFPQHF.

This clonotype was counted only a few times. This chain connects TRBV10-3 to TRBJ2-1, with 11 bases fitting TRBD2. The V gene's germline CDR1 is ENHRY and CDR2 SYGVKD. V gave up 6 bases and J gave up 8 bases; unmatched junction bases: 12. The CDR3 length is 16 residues. CDR3: CAIRANSGGAVYEQFF. The CDR3, as DNA: TGTGCCATCAGAGCGAATAGCGGGGGGGCCGTTTATGAGCAGTTCTTC.

V usage is TRBV6-1 and J usage is TRBJ2-5, with 7 bases aligning to TRBD1. Germline loops: CDR1 MNHNS, CDR2 SASEGT. The CDR3 spans 16 residues. The V and J ends lost 2 bases and 2 bases, in that order; junction bases with no gene match: 8. This CDR3 is CASSELRQGFQETQYF. The CDR3 DNA follows: TGTGCCAGCAGTGAATTGAGACAGGGCTTTCAAGAGACCCAGTACTTC.

With regard to this clonotype: A read error is possible here, since a much larger clone lies one base away. The rearrangement links TRBV7-8 to TRBJ1-6; 7 positions match TRBD1. CDR1 and CDR2 from the germline V gene are SGHVS and FQNEAQ. The ends lost 5 bases at V and 7 bases at J; junction bases unmatched: 17. The CDR3 is 18 residues long. The CDR3 loop reads CASSIVPRTGTANSPLHF. The CDR3 DNA sequence: TGTGCCAGCAGCATAGTACCTCGTACCGGGACAGCCAATTCACCCCTCCACTTT.

There are a few counts of this clonotype. The CDR3 coding sequence is TGCGCCAGCAGCCAAGATCTGGGGGGATACTATAATTCACCCCTCCACTTT. Translating it yields CASSQDLGGYYNSPLHF. This sequence joins TRBV4-1 and TRBJ1-6; perhaps TRBD1 as D (5 bases). The CDR3 totals 17 residues. Germline CDR1 MGHRA, CDR2 YSYEKL. Between the trimmed V and J ends, which lost 0 bases and 3 bases, there was a span of 12 bases.

In this sample, this clonotype turned up once. This sequence joins TRBV28 and TRBJ2-1; TRBD2 matches at 7 bases. The germline V gene has CDR1 MDHEN and CDR2 SYDVKM. This CDR3 is 15 amino acids long. V lost 1 base to trimming and J lost 6 bases; unmatched junction nucleotides: 6. The CDR3 region is CASSLLAGVTNEQFF. The CDR3 bases are TGTGCCAGCAGTTTATTGGCGGGAGTTACCAATGAGCAGTTCTTC. The full variable domain, in which reference TRBV28 and TRBJ2-1 provide the parts outside the CDR3, is DVKVTQSSRYLVKRTGEKVFLECVQDMDHENMFWYRQDPGLGLRLIYFSYDVKMKEKGDIPEGYSVSREKKERFSLILESASTNQTSMYLCASSLLAGVTNEQFFGPGTRLTVL.

This clonotype has a count of ten or more. CDR3 DNA sequence: TGTGCCAGCAGTTTGGGTCGGGGAGACACCATATATTTT. Protein: CASSLGRGDTIYF. The J gene is TRBJ1-3, the V gene TRBV12-3 or TRBV12-4; D gene uncertain. This CDR3 contains 13 residues. Deletions cut 3 bases from V and 8 bases from J, with 11 bases between.

This clonotype showed up many times. This chain connects TRBV7-2 to TRBJ1-2, with D perhaps matching TRBD1 (5 bases). Germline-derived CDR1 and CDR2 are SGHTA and FQGNSA. The CDR3 runs 14 residues. V lost 5 bases to trimming and J lost 8 bases, with 18 bases between them. CDR3 DNA sequence: TGTGCCAGCAGCCTAGGGGCCAGAGGGTACGGCTACACCTTC. Translated: CASSLGARGYGYTF. The full variable domain, with the rest looked up from reference TRBV7-2 and TRBJ1-2, is GAGVSQSPSNKVTEKGKDVELRCDPISGHTALYWYRQSLGQGLEFLIYFQGNSAPDKSGLPSDRFSAERTGGSVSTLTIQRTQQEDSAVYLCASSLGARGYGYTFGSGTRLTVV.

This clonotype was counted many times. The CDR3 loop is CASSTRTGTGRFSGANVLTF. The CDR3 DNA follows: TGTGCCAGCAGCACCCGAACCGGGACAGGAAGATTCTCTGGGGCCAACGTCCTGACTTTC. The chain combines TRBV11-3 with TRBJ2-6; 8 bases align to TRBD1. The CDR3 is 20 amino acids. Germline-derived CDR1 and CDR2 are SGHNT and YENEEA. With V trimmed by 5 bases and J by 0 bases, 15 bases remained unmatched. Based on the CDR3 plus reference TRBV11-3 and TRBJ2-6, the full variable domain is EAGVVQSPRYKIIEKKQPVAFWCNPISGHNTLYWYLQNLGQGPELLIRYENEEAVDDSQLPKDRFSAERLKGVDSTLKIQPAELGDSAVYLCASSTRTGTGRFSGANVLTFGAGSRLTVL.

This clonotype was seen a few times. The chain joins TRBV12-5 to TRBJ2-6; TRBD1 aligns across 7 bases. V shed 6 bases, J shed 0 bases, and the junction held 11 bases outside the gene matches. CDR1 is LGHNT, CDR2 FRNRAP, per germline. CDR3 size: 18 residues. The CDR3 nucleotides are TGTGCTAGTGGCACGGGACAGCCTAGCCGCTCTGGGGCCAACGTCCTGACTTTC. Amino acid sequence: CASGTGQPSRSGANVLTF.

This clonotype was picked up many times. The chain uses TRBV28 and TRBJ1-3; D is unresolved. The CDR3 runs to 16 residues. V lost 1 base, J lost 0 bases, and 10 bases lay in between. Germline V gene lookup returns CDR1 MDHEN and CDR2 SYDVKM. The CDR3 region has the DNA TGTGCCAGCAGTTTATCCGCCGGGATCTCTGGAAACACCATATATTTT. Translated: CASSLSAGISGNTIYF.